Given below is one T cell receptor (beta chain) in context. The trim removed 7 bases at V and 11 bases at J, leaving 7 bases unmatched. CDR3 length: 12 amino acids. Germline CDR1 and CDR2: MNHEY and SVGAGI. This sample stems from a study of technical replicates of blood from several donors. TCRdb's copy holds only in-frame clones and misses some; the assay was immunoSEQ multiplex PCR. The sample has some 100,000 clones, over 95% seen once. The chain employs TRBV6-5 and TRBJ1-1; TRBD1 matches at 10 bases. The receptor comes from a human donor in good health. Source material: T cells isolated from PBMCs. In DNA form, the CDR3 reads TGTGCCAGCACTATGAGGGGACAGGGGGCTTTCTTT. Protein product: CASTMRGQGAFF.